These 7 T cell receptor beta chains were all obtained from the same sample, sequenced in a study of monozygotic twins with inflammatory bowel disease. TCRdb reprocessed the 5' RACE reads, keeping one entry per CDR3 protein, no DNA. The table for this sample gives around 400,000 distinct CDR3 sequences. Input material: blood. The receptors here all came from a human donor with ulcerative colitis or Crohn's disease, or a healthy co-twin of an affected twin (not recorded which).

V usage is TRBV7-8 and J usage is TRBJ2-2. In germline, CDR1 is SGHVS, CDR2 FQNEAQ. This CDR3 region has 14 residues. This CDR3 reads CASSLSSDTGELFF.

The chain carries TRBV30 and TRBJ1-4; lacking DNA, the TRBD1 call made by TCRdb goes unchecked. The germline CDR1 and CDR2 sequences are GTSNPN and SVGIG (reference sequence). The CDR3 spans 15 residues. The chain's CDR3 is CAWSVGTGASEKLFF.

V and J are TRBV19 and TRBJ1-2; TCRdb reports TRBD1, a call that lacks DNA to check it against. CDR1 is LNHDA and CDR2 is SQIVND in the germline V gene (reference sequence). The CDR3 has 15 amino acids. The CDR3 sequence: CASKTSKQGAGGYTF.

The gene calls are TRBV7-2 and TRBJ2-7. The CDR3 sequence is 14 residues long. Per the germline V gene, CDR1 is SGHTA and CDR2 is FQGNSA. CDR3 in amino acids: CASSLSRASYEQYF.

The chain recombines TRBV5-4 with TRBJ2-7. This CDR3 is 15 amino acids long. Germline V gene data show CDR1 as SGHNT and CDR2 as YYREEE (reference sequence). The CDR3 reads CASSLGTAITYEQYF.

The V and J genes are TRBV5-1 and TRBJ2-5. The CDR3 runs 15 residues. CDR1 and CDR2 (germline): SGHRS, YFSETQ. CDR3 sequence: CASSLVGSHQETQYF.

The rearrangement joins TRBV7-9 to TRBJ1-2. CDR3 length equals 11 residues. Germline lookup yields CDR1 SEHNR and CDR2 FQNEAQ (reference sequence). The CDR3 sequence is CATVPLYGYTF.